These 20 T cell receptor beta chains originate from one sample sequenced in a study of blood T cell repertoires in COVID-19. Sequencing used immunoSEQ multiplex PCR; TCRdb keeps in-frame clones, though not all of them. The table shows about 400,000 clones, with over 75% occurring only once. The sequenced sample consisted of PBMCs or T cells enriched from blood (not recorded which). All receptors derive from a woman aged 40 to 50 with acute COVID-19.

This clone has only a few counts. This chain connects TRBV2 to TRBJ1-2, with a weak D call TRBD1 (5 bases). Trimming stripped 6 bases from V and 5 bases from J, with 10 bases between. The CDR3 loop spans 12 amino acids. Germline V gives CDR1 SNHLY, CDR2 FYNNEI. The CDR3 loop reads CASSRGWYGYTF. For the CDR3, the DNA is TGTGCCAGCAGCCGGGGGTGGTATGGCTACACCTTC.

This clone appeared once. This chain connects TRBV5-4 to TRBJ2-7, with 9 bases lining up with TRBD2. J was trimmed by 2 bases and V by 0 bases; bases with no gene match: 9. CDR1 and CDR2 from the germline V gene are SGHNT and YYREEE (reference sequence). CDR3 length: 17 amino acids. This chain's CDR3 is CASSLASSSGATYEQYF. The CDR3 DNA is TGTGCCAGCAGCTTGGCCTCCTCTAGCGGGGCTACCTACGAGCAGTACTTC. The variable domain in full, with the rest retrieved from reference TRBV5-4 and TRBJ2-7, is ETGVTQSPTHLIKTRGQQVTLRCSSQSGHNTVSWYQQALGQGPQFIFQYYREEENGRGNFPPRFSGLQFPNYSSELNVNALELDDSALYLCASSLASSSGATYEQYFGPGTRLTVT.

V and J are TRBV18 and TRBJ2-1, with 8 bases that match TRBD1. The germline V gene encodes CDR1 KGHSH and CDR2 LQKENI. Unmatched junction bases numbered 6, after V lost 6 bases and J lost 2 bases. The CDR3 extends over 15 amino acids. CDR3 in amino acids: CASSLDRGTYNEQFF. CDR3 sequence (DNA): TGTGCCAGCTCTCTAGACAGGGGAACCTACAATGAGCAGTTCTTC.

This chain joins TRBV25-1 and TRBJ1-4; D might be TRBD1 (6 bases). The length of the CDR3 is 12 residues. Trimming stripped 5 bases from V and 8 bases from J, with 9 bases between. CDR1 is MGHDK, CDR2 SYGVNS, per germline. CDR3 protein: CASSNTGEKLFF. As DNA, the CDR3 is TGTGCCAGCAGTAACACAGGGGAAAAACTGTTTTTT.

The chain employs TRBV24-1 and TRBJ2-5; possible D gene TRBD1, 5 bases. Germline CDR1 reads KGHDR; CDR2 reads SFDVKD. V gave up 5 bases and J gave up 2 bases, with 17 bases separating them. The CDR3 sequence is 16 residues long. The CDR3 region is CATSAWVTDNQETQYF. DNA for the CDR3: TGTGCCACCAGTGCTTGGGTGACAGATAATCAAGAGACCCAGTACTTC.

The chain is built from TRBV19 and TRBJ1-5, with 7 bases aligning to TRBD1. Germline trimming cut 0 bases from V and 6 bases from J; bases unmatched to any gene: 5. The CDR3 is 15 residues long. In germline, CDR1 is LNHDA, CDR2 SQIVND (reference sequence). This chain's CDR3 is CASSIDRGLIQPQHF. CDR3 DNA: TGTGCCAGTAGTATAGATAGGGGGCTGATTCAGCCCCAGCATTTT.

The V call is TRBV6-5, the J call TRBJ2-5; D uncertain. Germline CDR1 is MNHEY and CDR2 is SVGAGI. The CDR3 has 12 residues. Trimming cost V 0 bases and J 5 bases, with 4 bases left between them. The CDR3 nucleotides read TGTGCCAGCAGTTACTCCCCGGAGACCCAGTACTTC. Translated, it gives CASSYSPETQYF.

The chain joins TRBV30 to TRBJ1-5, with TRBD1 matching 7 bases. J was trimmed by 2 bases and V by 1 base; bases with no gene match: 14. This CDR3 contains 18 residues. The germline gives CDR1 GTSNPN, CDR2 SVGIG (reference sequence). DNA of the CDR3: TGTGCCTGGAGTGGACTTAGGGACAGACCCCTTGGCAATCAGCCCCAGCATTTT. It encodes CAWSGLRDRPLGNQPQHF.

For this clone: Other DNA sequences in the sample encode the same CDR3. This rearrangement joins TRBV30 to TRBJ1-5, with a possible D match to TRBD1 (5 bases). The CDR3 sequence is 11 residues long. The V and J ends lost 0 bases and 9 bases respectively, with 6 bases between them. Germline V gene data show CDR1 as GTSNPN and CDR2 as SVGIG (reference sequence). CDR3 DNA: TGTGCCTGGAGTGTAAGGGGGCCCCAGCATTTT. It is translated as CAWSVRGPQHF.

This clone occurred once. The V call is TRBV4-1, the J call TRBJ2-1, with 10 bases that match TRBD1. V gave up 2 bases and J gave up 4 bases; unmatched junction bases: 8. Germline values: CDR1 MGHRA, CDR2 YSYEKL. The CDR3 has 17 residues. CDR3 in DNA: TGCGCCAGCAGCCAAAGGGGACAGGGGCTAAAATACAATGAGCAGTTCTTC. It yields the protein CASSQRGQGLKYNEQFF.

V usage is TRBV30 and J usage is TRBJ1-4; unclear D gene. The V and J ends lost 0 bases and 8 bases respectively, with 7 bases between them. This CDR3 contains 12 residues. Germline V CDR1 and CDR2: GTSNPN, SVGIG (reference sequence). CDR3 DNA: TGTGCCTGGAGTGTACGGGAGGAAAAACTGTTTTTT. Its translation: CAWSVREEKLFF. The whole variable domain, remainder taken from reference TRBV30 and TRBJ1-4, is SQTIHQWPATLVQPVGSPLSLECTVEGTSNPNLYWYRQAAGRGLQLLFYSVGIGQISSEVPQNLSASRPQDRQFILSSKKLLLSDSGFYLCAWSVREEKLFFGSGTQLSVL.

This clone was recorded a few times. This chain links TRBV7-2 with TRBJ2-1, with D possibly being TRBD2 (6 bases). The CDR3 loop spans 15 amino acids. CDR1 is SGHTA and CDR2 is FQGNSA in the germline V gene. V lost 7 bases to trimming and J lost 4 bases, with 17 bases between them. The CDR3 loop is CASTPRAGPYNEQFF. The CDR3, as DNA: TGTGCCAGCACCCCAAGGGCGGGGCCGTACAATGAGCAGTTCTTC.

The CDR3 region is CASGLNAGGPGANVLTF. The CDR3 DNA reads as TGTGCTAGTGGTTTGAACGCGGGGGGGCCTGGGGCCAACGTCCTGACTTTC. This chain uses TRBV12-5 with TRBJ2-6; TRBD2 matches at 9 bases. V gave up 2 bases and J gave up 2 bases; unmatched junction bases: 4. CDR1 and CDR2 from the germline V gene are LGHNT and FRNRAP. This CDR3 has 17 amino acids. The full variable domain, in which reference TRBV12-5 and TRBJ2-6 provide the parts outside the CDR3, is DARVTQTPRHKVTEMGQEVTMRCQPILGHNTVFWYRQTMMQGLELLAYFRNRAPLDDSGMPKDRFSAEMPDATLATLKIQPSEPRDSAVYFCASGLNAGGPGANVLTFGAGSRLTVL.

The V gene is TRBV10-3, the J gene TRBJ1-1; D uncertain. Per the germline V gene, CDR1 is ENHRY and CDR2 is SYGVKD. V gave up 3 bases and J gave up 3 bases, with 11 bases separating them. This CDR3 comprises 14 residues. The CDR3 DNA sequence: TGTGCCATCAGTGACAGGTTCGAAGACACTGAAGCTTTCTTT. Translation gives CAISDRFEDTEAFF.

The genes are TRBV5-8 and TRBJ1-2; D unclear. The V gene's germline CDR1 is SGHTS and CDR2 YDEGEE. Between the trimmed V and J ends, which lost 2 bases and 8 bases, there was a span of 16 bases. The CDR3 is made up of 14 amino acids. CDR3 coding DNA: TGTGCCAGCAGCTTTGCCCGCGGGGTTTACGGCTACACCTTC. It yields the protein CASSFARGVYGYTF.

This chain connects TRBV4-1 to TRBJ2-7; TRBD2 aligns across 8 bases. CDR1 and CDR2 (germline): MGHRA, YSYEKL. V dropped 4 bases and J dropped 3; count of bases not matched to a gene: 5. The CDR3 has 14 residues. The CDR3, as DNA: TGCGCCAGCAGCCGCGGACTAGCCAACTACGAGCAGTACTTC. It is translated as CASSRGLANYEQYF.

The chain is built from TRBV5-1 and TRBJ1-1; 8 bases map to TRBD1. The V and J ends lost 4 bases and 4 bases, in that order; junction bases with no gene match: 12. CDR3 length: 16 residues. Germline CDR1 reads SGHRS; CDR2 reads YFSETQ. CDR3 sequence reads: CASSPGQGAVGTEAFF. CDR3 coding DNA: TGCGCCAGCAGCCCTGGACAGGGCGCCGTGGGCACTGAAGCTTTCTTT.

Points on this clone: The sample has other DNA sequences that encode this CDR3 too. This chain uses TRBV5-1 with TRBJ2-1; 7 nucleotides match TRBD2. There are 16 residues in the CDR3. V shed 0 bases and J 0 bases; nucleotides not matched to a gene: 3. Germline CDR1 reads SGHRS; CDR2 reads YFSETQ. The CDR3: CASSLAGGSSYNEQFF. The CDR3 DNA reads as TGCGCCAGCAGCTTGGCCGGGGGGAGCTCCTACAATGAGCAGTTCTTC.

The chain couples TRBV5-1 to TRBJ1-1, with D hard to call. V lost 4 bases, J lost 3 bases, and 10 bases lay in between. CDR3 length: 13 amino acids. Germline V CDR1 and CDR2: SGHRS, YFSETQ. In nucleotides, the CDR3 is TGCGCCAGCAGCAAAGGGAGGGACACTGAAGCTTTCTTT. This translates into CASSKGRDTEAFF.

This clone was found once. This chain's CDR3 is CASSIGTSVETQYF. The CDR3 region has the DNA TGTGCCAGTAGTATCGGGACTAGCGTAGAGACCCAGTACTTC. The rearrangement links TRBV19 to TRBJ2-5; 10 nucleotides agree with TRBD2. Germline CDR1 is LNHDA and CDR2 is SQIVND (reference sequence). This CDR3 is 14 amino acids long. Trimming cost V 3 bases and J 4 bases; bases outside gene matches: 2.